This is a list of T cell receptor beta chains from one sample in a study of cytomegalovirus exposure and HLA in healthy donors. Clones were sequenced by immunoSEQ multiplex PCR, and TCRdb holds only the in-frame ones, with some missing. The sample lists 60,000 to 80,000 clones, 79% seen once, with 2.9% in the top ten. The sample was PBMCs. The source of these receptors is a woman aged 25 to 45 in good health and CMV-seronegative. CDR3s include the opening cysteine and the closing phenylalanine or tryptophan. A D gene is named only where the DNA matches it firmly. Size is stated for part of the rows, as once, few or many counts, or as a class when the clone is expanded.

d_gene	v_gene	abundance	j_gene	CDR3aa	CDR3nt
.	TRBV6-6	.	TRBJ1-5	CASSYSSGGGNQPQHF	TGTGCCAGCAGTTACTCTTCCGGGGGGGGCAATCAGCCCCAGCATTTT
.	TRBV5-4	.	TRBJ1-6	CASSRDGAMANSPLHF	TGTGCCAGCAGCCGCGATGGGGCAATGGCAAATTCACCCCTCCACTTT
TRBD1	TRBV19	.	TRBJ1-5	CASSTRTGGCHF	TGTGCCAGTAGTACACGGACAGGGGGCTGCCATTTT
TRBD1	TRBV11-3	.	TRBJ2-2	CASSLRQGRTGELFF	TGTGCCAGCAGCTTAAGACAGGGACGCACCGGGGAGCTGTTTTTT
TRBD1	TRBV30	few	TRBJ1-5	CAWSSSPGTGGIQPQHF	TGTGCCTGGAGTTCGTCCCCCGGGACAGGGGGTATACAGCCCCAGCATTTT
TRBD2	TRBV15	.	TRBJ2-3	CATSRDPGTSGGAQDTQYF	TGTGCCACCAGCAGAGATCCCGGGACTAGCGGGGGGGCTCAAGATACGCAGTATTTT
TRBD2	TRBV4-3	.	TRBJ2-3	CASSQGRGGTDTQYF	TGCGCCAGCAGCCAAGGTCGGGGGGGCACAGATACGCAGTATTTT
TRBD2	TRBV7-8	.	TRBJ2-5	CASSGVTGGTQYF	TGTGCCAGCAGCGGAGTTACGGGGGGGACCCAGTACTTC
.	TRBV5-6	.	TRBJ2-7	CASSRWTDPYEQYF	TGTGCCAGCAGCCGCTGGACAGACCCCTACGAGCAGTACTTC
TRBD1	TRBV30	.	TRBJ2-1	CAWDRGLYEQFF	TGTGCCTGGGACAGGGGGCTTTATGAGCAGTTCTTC
TRBD2	TRBV5-6	.	TRBJ2-1	CASSSWTSGSNEQFF	TGTGCCAGCAGCTCATGGACTAGCGGGAGCAATGAGCAGTTCTTC
.	TRBV19	.	TRBJ1-1	CASTEDRFGGTEAFF	TGTGCCAGTACCGAAGACCGGTTCGGAGGGACTGAAGCTTTCTTT
TRBD1	TRBV7-2	.	TRBJ1-4	CASSLDPGTGGNSNEKLFF	TGTGCCAGCAGCCTCGACCCCGGGACAGGGGGAAATTCTAATGAAAAACTGTTTTTT
.	TRBV27	.	TRBJ2-7	CASGDGGGSYEQYF	TGTGCCAGCGGAGACGGAGGAGGGTCCTACGAGCAGTACTTC
TRBD1	TRBV6-5	.	TRBJ1-1	CASREGQRLNTEAFF	TGTGCCAGCAGGGAGGGACAGCGTTTGAACACTGAAGCTTTCTTT
TRBD1	TRBV19	few	TRBJ1-1	CASSDPGTGSTEAFF	TGTGCCAGTAGTGATCCCGGGACAGGCAGCACTGAAGCTTTCTTT
.	TRBV6-5	.	TRBJ1-2	CASSYSLGQYGYTF	TGTGCCAGCAGTTACTCCCTTGGACAGTATGGCTACACCTTC
.	TRBV7-3	.	TRBJ2-1	CASSPEGGSYNEQFF	TGTGCCAGCAGCCCGGAGGGAGGCAGCTACAATGAGCAGTTCTTC
TRBD1	TRBV10-3	few	TRBJ1-1	CAISPGQGDTEAFF	TGTGCCATCAGTCCCGGACAGGGGGACACTGAAGCTTTCTTT
.	TRBV5-1	.	TRBJ1-4	CASSSSSLGAGNEKLFF	TGCGCCAGCAGCTCTTCTTCCTTAGGGGCAGGGAATGAAAAACTGTTTTTT
.	TRBV4-3	.	TRBJ2-3	CASSQDRDRDTQYF	TGCGCCAGCAGCCAAGATCGAGACAGGGATACGCAGTATTTT
.	TRBV6-6	.	TRBJ2-6	CASRLRGAGANVLTF	TGTGCCAGCAGGCTCAGGGGAGCCGGGGCCAACGTCCTGACTTTC
.	TRBV30	.	TRBJ1-1	CAWSWSGLKGVNTEAFF	TGTGCCTGGAGCTGGTCCGGTCTCAAGGGGGTGAACACTGAAGCTTTCTTT
.	TRBV19	.	TRBJ1-1	CASPGRQGSEAFF	TGTGCCAGTCCGGGTCGGCAAGGAAGTGAAGCTTTCTTT
.	TRBV5-6	.	TRBJ2-1	CASSLVQAVYNEQFF	TGTGCCAGCAGCTTGGTACAGGCCGTTTACAATGAGCAGTTCTTC
TRBD2	TRBV11-3	.	TRBJ2-3	CASSLGRRERTDTQYF	TGTGCCAGCAGCTTAGGGAGGCGGGAGAGGACAGATACGCAGTATTTT